These 10 T cell receptor beta chains originate from one sample sequenced in a study of blood T cell repertoires in COVID-19. Assay: immunoSEQ multiplex PCR; the TCRdb copy retains only in-frame clones and omits some. The sample has approximately 240,000 clones; just under 85% are singletons. Sequencing was performed on peripheral blood. These receptors originate from a man aged 50 or older with acute or convalescent COVID-19.

V and J are TRBV27 and TRBJ1-5; TRBD1 agrees at 9 bases. This CDR3 contains 14 residues. V trimming: 6 bases; J trimming: 4 bases; junction bases outside the gene matches: 4. Germline V lookup: CDR1 MNHEY, CDR2 SMNVEV (reference sequence). CDR3 residues: CASSHGTGNQPQHF. The CDR3, as DNA: TGTGCCAGCAGCCATGGGACAGGGAATCAGCCCCAGCATTTT.

The CDR3 bases are TGTGCCAGCAGCCTCGGGACACCGAACACCGGGGAGCTGTTTTTT. Protein: CASSLGTPNTGELFF. The chain recombines TRBV14 with TRBJ2-2; D perhaps matches TRBD1 (6 bases). V lost 4 bases and J lost 0, with 9 bases in between. The CDR3 has 15 residues. Per germline, CDR1 SGHDN and CDR2 FVKESK.

The chain carries TRBV19 and TRBJ2-5, with 11 bases matching TRBD2. The CDR3 is made up of 18 amino acids. V dropped 4 bases and J dropped 3; count of bases not matched to a gene: 13. The germline V gene has CDR1 LNHDA and CDR2 SQIVND (reference sequence). DNA of the CDR3: TGTGCCAGTAGTAATCCTAGCGGGGGGACCGAACCTAAAGAGACCCAGTACTTC. Translating it yields CASSNPSGGTEPKETQYF. The whole variable domain, filled in from reference TRBV19 and TRBJ2-5, reads DGGITQSPKYLFRKEGQNVTLSCEQNLNHDAMYWYRQDPGQGLRLIYYSQIVNDFQKGDIAEGYSVSREKKESFPLTVTSAQKNPTAFYLCASSNPSGGTEPKETQYFGPGTRLLVL.

The chain links TRBV11-2 to TRBJ2-3, with 7 nucleotides matching TRBD2. The CDR3 has 14 residues. J gave up 2 bases and V 9 bases, and 8 bases lay outside the gene matches. Germline V gene data show CDR1 as SGHAT and CDR2 as FQNNGV. The CDR3: CASRTSAYTDTQYF. CDR3 nucleotides: TGTGCCAGTCGCACTAGCGCTTACACAGATACGCAGTATTTT.

The chain joins TRBV5-1 to TRBJ1-1; 7 bases are a match to TRBD1. Trimming removed 3 bases from V and 2 bases from J; junction bases left unmatched: 4. Germline V gene sequence: CDR1 SGHRS, CDR2 YFSETQ. This CDR3 region has 14 residues. The DNA of the CDR3 is TGCGCCAGCAGCTGGCAGGGGGAAAACACTGAAGCTTTCTTT. Encoded protein: CASSWQGENTEAFF.

This clone was seen a handful of times. This chain links TRBV11-3 with TRBJ2-7; 14 bases line up with TRBD2. CDR1 SGHNT and CDR2 YENEEA come from the germline V gene. CDR3 length: 18 residues. Losses at the gene ends were 5 bases for V and 4 bases for J; bases not matched to a gene: 13. Here the CDR3 reads CASSPTSTSGRAGYEQYF. DNA for the CDR3: TGTGCCAGCAGCCCGACCTCGACTAGCGGGAGGGCCGGGTACGAGCAGTACTTC.

The chain carries TRBV25-1 and TRBJ1-2; possible D gene TRBD1, 5 bases. Germline V gene data show CDR1 as MGHDK and CDR2 as SYGVNS. The CDR3 has 14 amino acids. Deletions cut 1 base from V and 2 bases from J, with 8 bases between. The CDR3 bases are TGTGCCAGCAGTGAATCGGGGGGAAACTATGGCTACACCTTC. It codes for CASSESGGNYGYTF.

V and J are TRBV5-4 and TRBJ2-3; TRBD2 aligns across 12 bases. This CDR3 contains 18 residues. With V trimmed by 0 bases and J by 3 bases, 8 bases remained unmatched. Germline-derived CDR1 and CDR2 are SGHNT and YYREEE (reference sequence). The CDR3 nucleotides are TGTGCCAGCAGCTTGGACGCTAGCGGGAGGGGGTTGACAGATACGCAGTATTTT. Translating it yields CASSLDASGRGLTDTQYF.

This sequence joins TRBV6-4 and TRBJ1-6, with D possibly being TRBD1 (6 bases). The germline V gene has CDR1 MRHNA and CDR2 SNTAGT. The V gene lost 0 bases and the J gene lost 9 bases, with 9 bases spanning the gap. CDR3 size: 14 residues. The chain's CDR3 is CASSDSNRASPLHF. Written as DNA, the CDR3 is TGTGCCAGCAGTGACTCGAACAGGGCTTCACCCCTCCACTTT.

In this sample, this clone turned up once. The chain recombines TRBV20-1 with TRBJ1-2; perhaps TRBD1 as D (5 bases). This CDR3 contains 13 residues. CDR1 and CDR2 from the germline V gene are DFQATT and SNEGSKA (reference sequence). Trimming took off 3 bases at V and 1 base at J, with 9 bases between the two ends. The CDR3 loop is CSASYGGNYGYTF. The CDR3, as DNA: TGCAGTGCTAGTTACGGGGGTAACTATGGCTACACCTTC.